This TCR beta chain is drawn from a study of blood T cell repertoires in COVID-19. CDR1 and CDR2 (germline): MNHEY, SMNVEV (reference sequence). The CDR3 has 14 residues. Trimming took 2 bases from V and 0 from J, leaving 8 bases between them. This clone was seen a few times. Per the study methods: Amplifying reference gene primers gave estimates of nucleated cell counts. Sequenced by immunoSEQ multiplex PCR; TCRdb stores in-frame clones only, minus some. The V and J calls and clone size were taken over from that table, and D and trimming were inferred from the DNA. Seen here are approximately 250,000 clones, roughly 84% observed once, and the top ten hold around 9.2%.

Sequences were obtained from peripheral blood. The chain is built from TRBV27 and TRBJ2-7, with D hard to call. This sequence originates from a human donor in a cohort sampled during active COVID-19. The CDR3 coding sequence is TGTGCCAGCAGTTTAAGCCGTAACTCCTACGAGCAGTACTTC. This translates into CASSLSRNSYEQYF.